This record covers a single T cell receptor beta chain. Between the trimmed V and J ends, which lost 3 bases and 8 bases, there was a span of 13 bases. The germline V gene has CDR1 KGHSH and CDR2 LQKENI. The CDR3 consists of 13 residues. Sequenced by immunoSEQ multiplex PCR; TCRdb stores in-frame clones only, minus some. The sample contains 55,000 to 75,000 clones, around 93% of which appear only once. This entry comes from a study of technical replicates of blood from several donors. The sample comprised PBMCs. The chain combines TRBV18 with TRBJ1-1, with D unclear. The TCR originated in a human donor in good health. Some clones in this sample may be carry-over from other donors' samples. The CDR3 spells CASSPAREGEAFF. The CDR3 bases are TGTGCCAGCTCACCGGCGAGGGAGGGAGAAGCTTTCTTT.